This TCR beta chain stems from a study of T cells in pancreatic ductal adenocarcinoma (dated by TCRdb to about 2017). About the study as a whole: The work assessed suppressive cells as well as CD8+ T cells infiltrating resected pancreatic ductal adenocarcinoma, measuring their numbers, locations, and properties, in order to shed light on the adaptive T-cell response that occurs naturally.

Selected pancreatic ductal adenocarcinoma patients had undergone surgery without neoadjuvant therapy. Peripheral blood was collected in heparin tubes, and PBMCs were isolated by histopaque density gradient and cryopreserved in approximately 9.4% DMSO. The DNeasy Blood and Tissue Kit, with Proteinase K and RNase treatment, was used to extract genomic DNA from roughly seven PBMC specimens and roughly 10 flash-frozen tumor specimens. Deletion took 3 bases off V and 1 base off J, with a span of 9 bases between the germline ends. CDR1 and CDR2, looked up from the germline V gene, are MGHRA and YSYEKL. CDR3 length: 14 amino acids, cysteine to phenylalanine. Solely the CDR3 DNA is kept, with 42 bases framed from the first base. The immunoSEQ hsTCRB kit was used to amplify TCR beta CDR3 regions from genomic DNA. An Illumina HiSeq system was used for high-throughput TRB CDR3 sequencing. The authors processed their data as follows. The immunoSEQ software was used to analyze sequencing reads, and nonproductive sequences containing premature stops or frame-shifts were excluded. Clonality of the repertoire was calculated as one minus the Shannon entropy normalized by log2 of the number of unique productive sequences. This immuneACCESS table, as held by TCRdb, lists in-frame sequences with V and J called but not all clones. Of the missing ones, under half trace to an unresolved V gene in checked studies; the others have no known cause. That table gives V, J and clone size, and the DNA gave D and trimming. A total of about 97,000 clones appear in this sample, more than 90% of them only once. The ten largest account for roughly 3.1% of the sample.

Notes on this clone: There is no known antigen for this receptor. There are no base qualities to consult, and no much larger clone falls within one base.

Points the paper makes about the study in general: Tumor versus blood clonality comparisons may be biased because tumors are enriched in CD45RO+ effector rather than naive T cells, biasing toward lower diversity. T-cell clonality showed no significant difference between tumor and blood, with a mean clonality of around 0.11 in tumors and approximately 0.072 in blood. Because inoperable disease is present at presentation in most pancreatic cancer patients, the resected cohort was biased toward the minority with early-stage disease. Compared with tumor samples, blood samples had more total productive templates and about 7.3-fold more unique clonotypes.

The specimen sequenced was PBMCs. This sequence uses TRBV4-1 and TRBJ2-5, and perhaps TRBD2 as D gene, on 6 matching bases. The TCR sequence derives from a human donor with pancreatic ductal adenocarcinoma. The CDR3 region: CASSQDSGQETQYF. The nucleotide sequence is given as TGCGCCAGCAGCCAGGATAGCGGCCAAGAGACCCAGTACTTC.